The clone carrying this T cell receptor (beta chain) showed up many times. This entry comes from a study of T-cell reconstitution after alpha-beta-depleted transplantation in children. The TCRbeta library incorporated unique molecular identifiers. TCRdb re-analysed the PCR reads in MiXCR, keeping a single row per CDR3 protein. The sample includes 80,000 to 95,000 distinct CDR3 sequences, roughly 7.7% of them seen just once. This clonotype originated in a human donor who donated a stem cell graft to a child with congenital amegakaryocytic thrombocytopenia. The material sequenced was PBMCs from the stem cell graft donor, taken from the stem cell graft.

CDR3 DNA: TGCAGTGCGGATCGAAAGGGACAGGGGGGCGGCAATGAGCAGTTCTTC. Its protein is CSADRKGQGGGNEQFF. This chain links TRBV20-1 with TRBJ2-1; 11 bases are a match to TRBD1. After removal of 6 bases from V and 6 bases from J, the junction contained 13 bases not matched to a gene. CDR1 is DFQATT, CDR2 SNEGSKA, per germline (reference sequence). This CDR3 comprises 16 residues.